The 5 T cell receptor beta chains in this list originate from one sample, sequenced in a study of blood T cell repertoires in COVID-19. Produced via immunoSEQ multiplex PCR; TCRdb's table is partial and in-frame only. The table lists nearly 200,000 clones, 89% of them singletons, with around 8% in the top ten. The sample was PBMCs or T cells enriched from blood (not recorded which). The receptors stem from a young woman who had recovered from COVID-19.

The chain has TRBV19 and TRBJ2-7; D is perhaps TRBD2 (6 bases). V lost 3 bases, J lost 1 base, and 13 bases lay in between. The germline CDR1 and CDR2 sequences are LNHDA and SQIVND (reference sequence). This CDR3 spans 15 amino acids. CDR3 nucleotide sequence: TGTGCCAGTAGTATTTTCCCGGGGGAATCCTACGAGCAGTACTTC. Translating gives CASSIFPGESYEQYF. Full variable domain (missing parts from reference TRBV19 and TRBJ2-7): DGGITQSPKYLFRKEGQNVTLSCEQNLNHDAMYWYRQDPGQGLRLIYYSQIVNDFQKGDIAEGYSVSREKKESFPLTVTSAQKNPTAFYLCASSIFPGESYEQYFGPGTRLTVT.

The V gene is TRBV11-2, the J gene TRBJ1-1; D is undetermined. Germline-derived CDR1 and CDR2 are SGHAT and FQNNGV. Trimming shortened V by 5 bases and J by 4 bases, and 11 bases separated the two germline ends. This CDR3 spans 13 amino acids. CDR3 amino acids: CASSHTDTTEAFF. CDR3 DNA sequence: TGTGCCAGCAGCCACACCGACACCACTGAAGCTTTCTTT.

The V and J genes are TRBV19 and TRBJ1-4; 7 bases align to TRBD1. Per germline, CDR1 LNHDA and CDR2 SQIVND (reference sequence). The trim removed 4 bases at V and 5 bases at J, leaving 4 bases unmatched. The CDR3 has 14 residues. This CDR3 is CASSTQGVNEKLFF. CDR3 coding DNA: TGTGCCAGTAGTACCCAGGGGGTCAATGAAAAACTGTTTTTT.

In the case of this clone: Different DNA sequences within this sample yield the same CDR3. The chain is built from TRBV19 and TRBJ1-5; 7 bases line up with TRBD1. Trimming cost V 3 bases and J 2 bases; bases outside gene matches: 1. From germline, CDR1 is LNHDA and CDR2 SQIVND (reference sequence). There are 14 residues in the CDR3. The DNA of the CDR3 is TGTGCCAGTAGTATTGACAGGGGCAATCAGCCCCAGCATTTT. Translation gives CASSIDRGNQPQHF.

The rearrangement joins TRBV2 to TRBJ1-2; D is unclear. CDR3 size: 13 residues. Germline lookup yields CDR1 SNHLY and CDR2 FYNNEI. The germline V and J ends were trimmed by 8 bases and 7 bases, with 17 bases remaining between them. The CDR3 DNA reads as TGTGCCAGCGTCGCGGGTCTCAACATTGGCTACACCTTC. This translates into CASVAGLNIGYTF. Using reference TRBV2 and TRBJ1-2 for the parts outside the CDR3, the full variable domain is EPEVTQTPSHQVTQMGQEVILRCVPISNHLYFYWYRQILGQKVEFLVSFYNNEISEKSEIFDDQFSVERPDGSNFTLKIRSTKLEDSAMYFCASVAGLNIGYTFGSGTRLTVV.